This TCR beta chain was identified during a study of Graves' ophthalmopathy and Graves' hyperthyroidism. Study-wide findings and caveats: Most expanded clonotypes in thyroid above 0.001 frequency also showed up in blood. A 13-signature model separated ophthalmopathy from stable hyperthyroidism, reaching roughly 85% sensitivity and approximately 81% specificity cross-validated.

The germline gives CDR1 SGDLS, CDR2 YYNGEE. J gave up 4 bases and V 2 bases, and 10 bases lay outside the gene matches. CDR3 size: 17 residues. This clonotype appeared once. The antigen is unknown. CDR3 regions of TCR beta were amplified from RNA transcripts. Scientists carried out first-round RT-PCR using HTBI primers and then a second-round multiplex PCR. TCRdb fed the multiplex PCR reads into MiXCR, producing one record per CDR3 protein. The sample shows roughly 610,000 distinct CDR3 sequences, about a fifth of them seen only once. Hyperthyroidism is called stable when no ophthalmopathy develops within 18 months of follow-up. Diagnosis used clinical symptoms, serum thyroxine, TRAb, thyroid ultrasound and orbital computed tomography.

Sequencing was carried out using peripheral blood. This clonotype was sampled from a young woman with stable Graves' hyperthyroidism. Some clones in this sample may be carry-over from other donors' samples. This rearrangement joins TRBV9 to TRBJ2-7, with TRBD2 identical over 12 bases. CDR3 coding DNA: TGTGCCAGCAGCGTCCAGCCTGGACTAGCGGGGACGTACGAGCAGTACTTC. Translated: CASSVQPGLAGTYEQYF.